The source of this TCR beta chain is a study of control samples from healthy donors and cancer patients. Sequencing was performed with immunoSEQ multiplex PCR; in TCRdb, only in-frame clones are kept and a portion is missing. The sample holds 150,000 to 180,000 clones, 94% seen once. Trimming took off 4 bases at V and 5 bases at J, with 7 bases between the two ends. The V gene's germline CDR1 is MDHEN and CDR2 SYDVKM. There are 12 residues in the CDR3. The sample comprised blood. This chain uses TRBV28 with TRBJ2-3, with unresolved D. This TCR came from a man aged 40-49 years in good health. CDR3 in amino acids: CASSSIEDTQYF. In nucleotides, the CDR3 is TGTGCCAGCAGTTCGATTGAAGATACGCAGTATTTT.